This entry lists 9 T cell receptor beta chains sequenced from one sample in a study of CD8+CD57+ T cells in acquired aplastic anemia. The sequenced patients had an expansion of CD8+CD57+ cells seen by flow cytometry. Genomic DNA templated the TCR beta VDJ and CDR3 profiling. MiXCR was run by TCRdb on the reads, yielding one entry per CDR3 protein. The sample lists 450,000 to 600,000 distinct CDR3 sequences, approximately 33% occurring once. Material for sequencing was sorted CD4+, CD8+, or CD8+CD57+ T cells (not recorded which) from PBMCs. These receptors all come from a human donor with aplastic anemia.

In this sample, this clonotype turned up a few times. J is TRBJ1-5 and V is TRBV2; 7 nucleotides match TRBD1. V lost 7 bases and J lost 3; bases outside the gene matches: 15. The CDR3 is 17 amino acids. The germline gives CDR1 SNHLY, CDR2 FYNNEI. CDR3 sequence: CASKSWTGDSSNQPQHF. The CDR3 region has the DNA TGTGCCAGCAAGTCTTGGACGGGGGACAGTTCCAATCAGCCCCAGCATTTT.

This clonotype came up many times. The chain combines TRBV2 with TRBJ2-7; D call uncertain. V shed 8 bases and J shed 0 bases, with 8 bases lying between them. Germline V CDR1 and CDR2: SNHLY, FYNNEI. There are 12 residues in the CDR3. CDR3 nucleotide sequence: TGTGCCAGCGATGGCTACTCCTACGAGCAGTACTTC. Amino acids: CASDGYSYEQYF.

This clonotype was counted only a few times. The chain has TRBV11-2 and TRBJ1-2; D call uncertain. CDR3 size: 16 residues. The V gene's germline CDR1 is SGHAT and CDR2 FQNNGV. Trimming took off 2 bases at V and 6 bases at J, with 19 bases between the two ends. The CDR3 DNA sequence: TGTGCCAGCAGCTTATTAAAATCCGGAGGGTACAATGGCTACACCTTC. Encoded protein: CASSLLKSGGYNGYTF.

The chain couples TRBV28 to TRBJ2-7, with D unclear. This CDR3 has 13 residues. Trimming shortened V by 8 bases and J by 5 bases, and 16 bases separated the two germline ends. Germline V gene data show CDR1 as MDHEN and CDR2 as SYDVKM. The CDR3 spells CASVGSVVHEQYF. The CDR3 DNA sequence: TGTGCCAGCGTAGGTTCTGTGGTCCACGAGCAGTACTTC.

This clonotype was recorded many times. This sequence joins TRBV2 and TRBJ1-6; 9 bases are a match to TRBD1. Trimming took 6 bases from V and 4 from J; bases not matched to a gene: 4. CDR3 length: 15 amino acids. Germline lookup yields CDR1 SNHLY and CDR2 FYNNEI. This chain's CDR3 is CASSGQGNYNSPLHF. CDR3 sequence (DNA): TGTGCCAGCAGCGGACAGGGGAATTATAATTCACCCCTCCACTTT.

The V and J genes are TRBV7-2 and TRBJ1-1; tentative D call: TRBD1 (5 bases). V gave up 1 base and J gave up 0 bases, with 9 bases separating them. Germline CDR1 is SGHTA and CDR2 is FQGNSA. CDR3 length equals 15 residues. The CDR3 sequence: CASSLGLGVNTEAFF. CDR3 in DNA: TGTGCCAGCAGCTTAGGTCTGGGGGTGAACACTGAAGCTTTCTTT.

The rearrangement links TRBV20-1 to TRBJ2-3, with 11 bases aligning to TRBD2. Trimming removed 3 bases from V and 5 bases from J; junction bases left unmatched: 4. The CDR3 has 14 residues. Germline lookup yields CDR1 DFQATT and CDR2 SNEGSKA (reference sequence). CDR3 in amino acids: CSASTSGRLDTQYF. DNA of the CDR3: TGCAGTGCTAGCACTAGCGGGAGATTAGATACGCAGTATTTT.

Many counts were recorded for this clonotype. This chain joins TRBV19 and TRBJ2-7; D is tentatively TRBD1 or TRBD2 (5 bases each). V was trimmed by 4 bases and J by 2 bases, leaving 9 bases between them. This CDR3 contains 13 residues. Germline V lookup: CDR1 LNHDA, CDR2 SQIVND (reference sequence). CDR3 residues: CASSTGRPYEQYF. CDR3 nucleotides: TGTGCCAGTAGTACGGGACGGCCCTACGAGCAGTACTTC.

The V and J genes are TRBV6-1 and TRBJ1-5; the match to TRBD1 covers 8 bases. V was clipped by 6 bases and J by 5 bases; unmatched bases: 6. The CDR3 spans 14 residues. In germline, CDR1 is MNHNS, CDR2 SASEGT. The CDR3 loop is CASREQQGDQPQHF. DNA for the CDR3: TGTGCCAGCAGGGAACAACAGGGGGATCAGCCCCAGCATTTT.